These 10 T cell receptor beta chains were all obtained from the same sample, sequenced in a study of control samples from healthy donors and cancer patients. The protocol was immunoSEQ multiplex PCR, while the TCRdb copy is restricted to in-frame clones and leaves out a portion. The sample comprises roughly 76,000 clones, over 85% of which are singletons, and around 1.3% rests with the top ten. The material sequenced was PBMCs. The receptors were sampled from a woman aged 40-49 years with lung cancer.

CDR3 region: CAWNRVNTGELFF. The CDR3 nucleotides are TGTGCCTGGAACAGGGTGAACACCGGGGAGCTGTTTTTT. J is TRBJ2-2 and V is TRBV30; D perhaps matches TRBD1 (6 bases). There are 13 residues in the CDR3. Deletions cut 4 bases from V and 1 base from J, with 7 bases between. Germline V gene data show CDR1 as GTSNPN and CDR2 as SVGIG (reference sequence).

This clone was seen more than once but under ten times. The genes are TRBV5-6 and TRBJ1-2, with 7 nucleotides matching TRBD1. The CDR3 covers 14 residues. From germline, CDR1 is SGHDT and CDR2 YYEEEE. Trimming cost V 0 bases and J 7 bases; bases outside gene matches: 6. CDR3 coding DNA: TGTGCCAGCAGCTTGGGAGGGGGCAGAGGTGGCTACACCTTC. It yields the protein CASSLGGGRGGYTF.

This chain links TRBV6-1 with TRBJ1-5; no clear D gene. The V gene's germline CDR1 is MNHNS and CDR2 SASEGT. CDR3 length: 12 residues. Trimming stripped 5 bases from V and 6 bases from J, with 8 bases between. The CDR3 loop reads CASSQWFQPQHF. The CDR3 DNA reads TGTGCCAGCAGTCAGTGGTTTCAGCCCCAGCATTTT.

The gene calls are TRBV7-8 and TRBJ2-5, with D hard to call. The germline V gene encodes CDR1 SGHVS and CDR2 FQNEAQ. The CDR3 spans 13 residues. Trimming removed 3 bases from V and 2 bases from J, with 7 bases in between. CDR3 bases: TGTGCCAGCAGCTTGTGGCAGCAAGAGACCCAGTACTTC. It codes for CASSLWQQETQYF.

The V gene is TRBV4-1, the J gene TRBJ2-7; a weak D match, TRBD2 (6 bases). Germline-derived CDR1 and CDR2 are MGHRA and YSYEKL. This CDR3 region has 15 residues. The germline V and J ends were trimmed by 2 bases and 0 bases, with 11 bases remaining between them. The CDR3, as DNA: TGCGCCAGCAGCCAATTGGGACTGGCCTCCTACGAGCAGTACTTC. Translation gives CASSQLGLASYEQYF.

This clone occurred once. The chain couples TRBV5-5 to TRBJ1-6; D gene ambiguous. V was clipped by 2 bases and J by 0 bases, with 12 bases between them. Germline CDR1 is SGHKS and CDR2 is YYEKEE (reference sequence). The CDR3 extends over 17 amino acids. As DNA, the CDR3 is TGTGCCAGCAGCTTACGGACTTCTAACTCCTATAATTCACCCCTCCACTTT. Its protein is CASSLRTSNSYNSPLHF.

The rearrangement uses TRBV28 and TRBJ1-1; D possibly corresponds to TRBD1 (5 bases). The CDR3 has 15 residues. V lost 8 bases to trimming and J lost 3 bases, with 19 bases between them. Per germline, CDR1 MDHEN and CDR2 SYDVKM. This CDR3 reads CASRSRGTSYTEAFF. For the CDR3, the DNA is TGTGCCAGCCGTTCGCGGGGCACCAGTTACACTGAAGCTTTCTTT.

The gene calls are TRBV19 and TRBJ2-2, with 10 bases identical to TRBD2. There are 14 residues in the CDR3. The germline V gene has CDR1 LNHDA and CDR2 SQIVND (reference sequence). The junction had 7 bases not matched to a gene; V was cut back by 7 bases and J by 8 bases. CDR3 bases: TGTGCCAGTACAGGGGCTAGCGGGGGAGGGGAGCTGTTTTTT. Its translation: CASTGASGGGELFF.

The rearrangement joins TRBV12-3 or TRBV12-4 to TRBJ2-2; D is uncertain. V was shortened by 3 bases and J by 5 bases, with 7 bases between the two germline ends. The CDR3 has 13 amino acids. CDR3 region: CASSLMGTGELFF. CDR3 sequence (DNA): TGTGCCAGCAGTTTGATGGGGACCGGGGAGCTGTTTTTT.

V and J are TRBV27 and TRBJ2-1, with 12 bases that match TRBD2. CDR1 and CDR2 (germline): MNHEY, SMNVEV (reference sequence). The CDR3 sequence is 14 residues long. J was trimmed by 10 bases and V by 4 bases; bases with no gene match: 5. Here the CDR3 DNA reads TGTGCCAGCAGTTCGACTAGCGGGGGAGGGGAGCAGTTCTTC. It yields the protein CASSSTSGGGEQFF.